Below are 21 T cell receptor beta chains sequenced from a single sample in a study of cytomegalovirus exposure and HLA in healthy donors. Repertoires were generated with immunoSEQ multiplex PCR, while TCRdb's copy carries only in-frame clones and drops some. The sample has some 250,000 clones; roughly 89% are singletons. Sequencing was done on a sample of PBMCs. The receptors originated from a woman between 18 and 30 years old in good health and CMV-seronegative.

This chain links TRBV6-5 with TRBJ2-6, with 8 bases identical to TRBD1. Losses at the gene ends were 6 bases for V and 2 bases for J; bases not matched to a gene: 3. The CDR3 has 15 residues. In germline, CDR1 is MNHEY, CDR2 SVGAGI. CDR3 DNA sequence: TGTGCCAGCAGCGTGGACAGGGCTGGGGCCAACGTCCTGACTTTC. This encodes CASSVDRAGANVLTF.

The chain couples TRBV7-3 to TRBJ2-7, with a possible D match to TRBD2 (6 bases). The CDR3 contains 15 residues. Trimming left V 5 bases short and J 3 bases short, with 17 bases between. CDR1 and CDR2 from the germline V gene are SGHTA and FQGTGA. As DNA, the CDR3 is TGTGCCAGCAGCCTACTGGGGGGAGGAGGCTACGAGCAGTACTTC. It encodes CASSLLGGGGYEQYF.

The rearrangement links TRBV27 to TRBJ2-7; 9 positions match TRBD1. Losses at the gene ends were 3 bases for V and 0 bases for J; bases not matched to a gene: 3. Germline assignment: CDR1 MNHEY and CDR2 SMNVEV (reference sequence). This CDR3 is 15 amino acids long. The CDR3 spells CASSFGTGSSYEQYF. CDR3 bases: TGTGCCAGCAGTTTCGGGACAGGGAGCTCCTACGAGCAGTACTTC.

CDR3 protein: CASSESGGQGARTQYF. CDR3 nucleotides: TGTGCCAGCAGTGAATCGGGCGGGCAGGGGGCGCGGACCCAGTACTTC. This chain joins TRBV6-1 and TRBJ2-5, with 8 bases identical to TRBD1. Germline V gene sequence: CDR1 MNHNS, CDR2 SASEGT. CDR3 length: 16 residues. With V trimmed by 2 bases and J by 7 bases, 12 bases remained unmatched.

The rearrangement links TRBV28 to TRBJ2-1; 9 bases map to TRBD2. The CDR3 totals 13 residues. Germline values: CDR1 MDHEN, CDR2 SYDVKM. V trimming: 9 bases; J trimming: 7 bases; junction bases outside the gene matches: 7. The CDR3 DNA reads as TGTGCCAGTAATAGCGGGGGAGGTAATGAGCAGTTCTTC. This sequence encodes CASNSGGGNEQFF.

CDR3 amino acids: CASSQSFLNTEAFF. In DNA form, the CDR3 reads TGCGCCAGCAGCCAATCTTTCCTGAACACTGAAGCTTTCTTT. This chain joins TRBV4-3 and TRBJ1-1; D is unclear. Trimming shortened V by 2 bases and J by 0 bases, and 7 bases separated the two germline ends. Germline V gene lookup returns CDR1 LGHNA and CDR2 YSLEER. The CDR3 loop spans 14 amino acids.

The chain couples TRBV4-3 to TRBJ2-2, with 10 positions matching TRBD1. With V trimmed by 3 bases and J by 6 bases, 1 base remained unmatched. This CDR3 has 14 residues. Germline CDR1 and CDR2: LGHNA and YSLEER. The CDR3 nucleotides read TGCGCCAGCAGCCATGGGACAGGGGCCGGGGAGCTGTTTTTT. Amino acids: CASSHGTGAGELFF.

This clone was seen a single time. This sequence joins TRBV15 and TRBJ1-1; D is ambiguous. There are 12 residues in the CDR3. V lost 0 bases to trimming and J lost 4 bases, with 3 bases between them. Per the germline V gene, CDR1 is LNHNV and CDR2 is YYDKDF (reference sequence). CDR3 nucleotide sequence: TGTGCCACCAGCAGAGACAGCACTGAAGCTTTCTTT. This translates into CATSRDSTEAFF.

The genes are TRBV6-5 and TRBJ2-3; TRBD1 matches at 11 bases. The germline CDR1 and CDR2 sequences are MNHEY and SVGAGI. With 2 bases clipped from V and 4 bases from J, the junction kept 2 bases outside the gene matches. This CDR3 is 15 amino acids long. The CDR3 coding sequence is TGTGCCAGCAGTTACGGGGACAGGGGGTCAGATACGCAGTATTTT. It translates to CASSYGDRGSDTQYF.

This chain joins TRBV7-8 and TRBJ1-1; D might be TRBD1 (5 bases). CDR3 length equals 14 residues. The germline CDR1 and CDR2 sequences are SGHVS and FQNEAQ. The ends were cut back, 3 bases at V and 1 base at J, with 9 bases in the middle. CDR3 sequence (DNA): TGTGCCAGCAGCTTTGGACAAAAGAACACTGAAGCTTTCTTT. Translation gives CASSFGQKNTEAFF.

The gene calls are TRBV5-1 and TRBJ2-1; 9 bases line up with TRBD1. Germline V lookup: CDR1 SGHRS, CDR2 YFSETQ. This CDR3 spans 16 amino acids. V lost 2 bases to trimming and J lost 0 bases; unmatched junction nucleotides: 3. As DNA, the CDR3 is TGCGCCAGCAGCTTTGGGACAGGGAGCTCCTACAATGAGCAGTTCTTC. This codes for CASSFGTGSSYNEQFF. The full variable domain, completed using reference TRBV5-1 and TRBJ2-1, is KAGVTQTPRYLIKTRGQQVTLSCSPISGHRSVSWYQQTPGQGLQFLFEYFSETQRNKGNFPGRFSGRQFSNSRSEMNVSTLELGDSALYLCASSFGTGSSYNEQFFGPGTRLTVL.

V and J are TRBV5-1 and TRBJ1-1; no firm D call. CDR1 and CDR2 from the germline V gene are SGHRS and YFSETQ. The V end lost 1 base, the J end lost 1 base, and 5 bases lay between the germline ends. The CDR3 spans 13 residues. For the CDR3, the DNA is TGCGCCAGCAGCTTGTCAGAGAACACTGAAGCTTTCTTT. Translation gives CASSLSENTEAFF. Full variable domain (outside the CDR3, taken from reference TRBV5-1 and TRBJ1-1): KAGVTQTPRYLIKTRGQQVTLSCSPISGHRSVSWYQQTPGQGLQFLFEYFSETQRNKGNFPGRFSGRQFSNSRSEMNVSTLELGDSALYLCASSLSENTEAFFGQGTRLTVV.

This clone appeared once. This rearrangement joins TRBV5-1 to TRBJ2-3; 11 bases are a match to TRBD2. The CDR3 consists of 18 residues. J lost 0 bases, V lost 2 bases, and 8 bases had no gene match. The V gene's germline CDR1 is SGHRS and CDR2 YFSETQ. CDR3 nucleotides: TGCGCCAGCAGCTTTATTCTAGCGGGGGGTCTTAGCACAGATACGCAGTATTTT. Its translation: CASSFILAGGLSTDTQYF.

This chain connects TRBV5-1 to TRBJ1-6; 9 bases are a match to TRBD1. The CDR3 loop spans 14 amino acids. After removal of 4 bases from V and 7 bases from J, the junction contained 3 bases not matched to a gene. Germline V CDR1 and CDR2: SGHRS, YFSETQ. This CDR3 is CASSGDRENSPLHF. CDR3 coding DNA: TGCGCCAGCAGCGGGGACAGGGAGAATTCACCCCTCCACTTT. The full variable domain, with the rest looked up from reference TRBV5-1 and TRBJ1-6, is KAGVTQTPRYLIKTRGQQVTLSCSPISGHRSVSWYQQTPGQGLQFLFEYFSETQRNKGNFPGRFSGRQFSNSRSEMNVSTLELGDSALYLCASSGDRENSPLHFGNGTRLTVT.

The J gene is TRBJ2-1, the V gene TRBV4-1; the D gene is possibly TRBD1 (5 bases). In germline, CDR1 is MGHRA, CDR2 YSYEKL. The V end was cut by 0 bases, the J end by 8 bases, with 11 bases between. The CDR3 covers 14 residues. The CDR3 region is CASSQDVQGYEQFF. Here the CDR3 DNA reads TGCGCCAGCAGCCAAGATGTGCAGGGCTATGAGCAGTTCTTC.

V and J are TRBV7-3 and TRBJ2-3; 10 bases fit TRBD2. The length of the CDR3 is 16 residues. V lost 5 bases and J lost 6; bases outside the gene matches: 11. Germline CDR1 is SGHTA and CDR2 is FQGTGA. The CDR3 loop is CASSPTSGAFVDTQYF. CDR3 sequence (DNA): TGTGCCAGCAGCCCAACTAGCGGGGCCTTTGTGGATACGCAGTATTTT.

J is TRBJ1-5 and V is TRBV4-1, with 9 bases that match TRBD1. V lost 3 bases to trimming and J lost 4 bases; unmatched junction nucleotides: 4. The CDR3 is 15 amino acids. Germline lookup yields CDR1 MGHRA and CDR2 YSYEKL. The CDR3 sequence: CASSHSDRGNQPQHF. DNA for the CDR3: TGCGCCAGCAGCCACTCGGACAGGGGTAATCAGCCCCAGCATTTT.

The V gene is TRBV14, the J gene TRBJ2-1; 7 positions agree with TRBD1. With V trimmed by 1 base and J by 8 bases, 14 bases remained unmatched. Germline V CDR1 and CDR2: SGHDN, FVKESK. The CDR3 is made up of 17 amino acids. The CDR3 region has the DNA TGTGCCAGCAGCCAAGGGGTCCGGACAGGCTTTGGGGATGAGCAGTTCTTC. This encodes CASSQGVRTGFGDEQFF.

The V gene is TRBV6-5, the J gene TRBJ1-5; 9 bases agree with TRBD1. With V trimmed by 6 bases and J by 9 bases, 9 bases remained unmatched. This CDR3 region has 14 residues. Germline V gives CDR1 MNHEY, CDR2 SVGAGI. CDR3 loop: CASRPDRGITPQHF. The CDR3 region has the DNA TGTGCCAGCAGACCGGACAGGGGTATCACGCCCCAGCATTTT.

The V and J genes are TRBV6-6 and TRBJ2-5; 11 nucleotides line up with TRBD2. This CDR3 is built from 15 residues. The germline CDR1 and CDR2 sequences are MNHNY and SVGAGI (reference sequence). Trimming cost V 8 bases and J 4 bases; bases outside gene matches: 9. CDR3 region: CASRHYSGGAETQYF. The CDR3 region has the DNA TGTGCCAGCCGACATTATAGCGGGGGGGCAGAGACCCAGTACTTC.

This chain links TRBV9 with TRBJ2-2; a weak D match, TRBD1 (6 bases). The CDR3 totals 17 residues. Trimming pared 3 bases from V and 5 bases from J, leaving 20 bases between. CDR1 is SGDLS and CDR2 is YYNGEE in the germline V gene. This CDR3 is CASSAANWGRGTGELFF. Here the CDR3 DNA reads TGTGCCAGCAGCGCTGCAAACTGGGGCAGGGGTACCGGGGAGCTGTTTTTT.